This T cell receptor (beta chain) was found in a study of cytomegalovirus exposure and HLA in healthy donors. Study-level findings and limits: Rare sequences made up most TCRs, while some public TCRs were found in many donors. V- and J-gene trimming in TCR beta was tied to a missense DCLRE1C variant by an analysis performed later. Immune exposure information available was restricted to CMV serostatus. Compared with the roughly 670-donor mean, an Asian-associated ancestry cluster reportedly had fewer N-insertions, according to a later analysis.

The primer mix had 60 Vbeta and 13 Jbeta primers. Data came from immunoSEQ multiplex PCR; TCRdb stores just in-frame clones and leaves some out. The table records about 190,000 clones, around 87% of them present only once. With regard to this clone: The antigen is undetermined.

The CDR3 covers 14 residues. Trimming cost V 1 base and J 2 bases, with 8 bases left between them. Germline V CDR1 and CDR2: MGHRA, YSYEKL. The sample comprised PBMCs. The TCR sequence derives from a man aged 25 to 45 in good health and CMV-seronegative. V usage is TRBV4-1 and J usage is TRBJ1-2, with D possibly being TRBD1 (5 bases). In nucleotides, the CDR3 is TGCGCCAGCAGCCAAGTGGCAGGGAACTATGGCTACACCTTC. Its protein product is CASSQVAGNYGYTF.